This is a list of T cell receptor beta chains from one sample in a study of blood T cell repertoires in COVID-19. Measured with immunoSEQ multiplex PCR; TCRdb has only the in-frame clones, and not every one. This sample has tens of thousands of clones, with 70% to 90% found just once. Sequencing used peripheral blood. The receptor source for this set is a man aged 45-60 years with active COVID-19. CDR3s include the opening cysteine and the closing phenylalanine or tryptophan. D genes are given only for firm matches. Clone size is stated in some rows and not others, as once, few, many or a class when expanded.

TGCAGCGTTGATTCGTCCTCTGGCTACACCTTC	CSVDSSSGYTF	11	TRBJ1-2	NA	TRBV29-1	NA
TGCGCCAGCAGCGAGGGGGGGGCCCCGGATACGCAGTATTTT	CASSEGGAPDTQYF	14	TRBJ2-3	NA	TRBV5-1	once
TGTGCCAGCAGTTTACAGAAAGTAACTGGGGCCAACGTCCTGACTTTC	CASSLQKVTGANVLTF	16	TRBJ2-6	NA	TRBV6-5	NA
TGTGCCAGCAGTTACGGGGCCAGGGCTAGCAATCAGCCCCAGCATTTT	CASSYGARASNQPQHF	16	TRBJ1-5	NA	TRBV6-2/TRBV6-3	NA
TGCGCCAGCAGCCGAATTCCGGGACAGGACCCTAGGAACGAGCAGTACTTC	CASSRIPGQDPRNEQYF	17	TRBJ2-7	TRBD1	TRBV4-1	NA
TGTGCCTGGAGTGAGGGGATCAATGGGCCCCAGCATTTT	CAWSEGINGPQHF	13	TRBJ1-5	NA	TRBV30	NA
TGTGCCACCGGGACAGGGCCCATCATGAACACTGAAGCTTTCTTT	CATGTGPIMNTEAFF	15	TRBJ1-1	TRBD1	TRBV10-3	NA
TGTGCCAGCAGTTCACCGGGAGTCTATGGCTACACCTTC	CASSSPGVYGYTF	13	TRBJ1-2	NA	TRBV6-2/TRBV6-3	NA
TGTGCCACCAGCAGAGAGCGGGGGCACACTGAAGCTTTCTTT	CATSRERGHTEAFF	14	TRBJ1-1	NA	TRBV15	NA
TGTGCCAGCTCATCTCAAGCCTCTAATTCACCCCTCCACTTT	CASSSQASNSPLHF	14	TRBJ1-6	NA	TRBV18	NA
TGTGCCAGCAGCCGAGTTGCGGGCTCTGGAAACACCATATATTTT	CASSRVAGSGNTIYF	15	TRBJ1-3	NA	TRBV11-2	NA
TGTGCCAGCAGCTACGGACAGGGACTGAACACTGAAGCTTTCTTT	CASSYGQGLNTEAFF	15	TRBJ1-1	TRBD1	TRBV7-9	NA
TGTGCCAGTAGCAGACTAGCGGAAACCGGGGAGCTGTTTTTT	CASSRLAETGELFF	14	TRBJ2-2	TRBD2	TRBV19	NA
TGTGCCAGCAGCTCTCAAGGGGGCTACGAGCAGTACTTC	CASSSQGGYEQYF	13	TRBJ2-7	NA	TRBV7-2	NA
TGTGCCAGCTCAGCGACAGGGGGGGGCAATCAGCCCCAGCATTTT	CASSATGGGNQPQHF	15	TRBJ1-5	TRBD1	TRBV18	NA
TGTGCCAGCAGTGAATCGGAGGGTCTCCAAGAGACCCAGTACTTC	CASSESEGLQETQYF	15	TRBJ2-5	NA	TRBV25-1	few
TGTGCCAGCAGCTTAGGATACGGGACTGAAGCTTTCTTT	CASSLGYGTEAFF	13	TRBJ1-1	NA	TRBV7-3	medium-sized
TGTGCCACCAGCAGGGGGGGACAGCAAAACACCATATATTTT	CATSRGGQQNTIYF	14	TRBJ1-3	TRBD1	TRBV15	once
TGTGCCAGCAGCTTAGAGGGCAGGGGTCAAGAGACCCAGTACTTC	CASSLEGRGQETQYF	15	TRBJ2-5	NA	TRBV7-2	NA
TGTGCCAGCAGCCAAATAGCCGGGACAGGGATTGAAAAACTGTTTTTT	CASSQIAGTGIEKLFF	16	TRBJ1-4	TRBD1	TRBV4-2	NA
TGTGCCAGCGGTCGGGGAGGGGAGCAGTTCTTC	CASGRGGEQFF	11	TRBJ2-1	TRBD2	TRBV12-3/TRBV12-4	NA
TGCGCCAGCAGCCCGCGGGAGGGAGGGAGCTCCTATAATTCACCCCTCCACTTT	CASSPREGGSSYNSPLHF	18	TRBJ1-6	NA	TRBV5-1	few
TGTGCCAGCAGCCTGGGACAGAACACTGAAGCTTTCTTT	CASSLGQNTEAFF	13	TRBJ1-1	NA	TRBV7-9	NA
TGCGCCAGCAGCCCCGGACAGGGGAACACCGGGGAGCTGTTTTTT	CASSPGQGNTGELFF	15	TRBJ2-2	TRBD1	TRBV5-1	NA
TGTGCCAGCAGTGCAGACGGGTCCACAGATACGCAGTATTTT	CASSADGSTDTQYF	14	TRBJ2-3	NA	TRBV2	NA
TGCAGTGCCCGGGAGAACACTGAAGCTTTCTTT	CSARENTEAFF	11	TRBJ1-1	NA	TRBV20-1	few
TGTGCCAGCAGCTTGACAGGGGTGAACACCGGGGAGCTGTTTTTT	CASSLTGVNTGELFF	15	TRBJ2-2	TRBD1	TRBV7-2	NA
TGTGCCAGTAGTTTGCGGCCTGGGGGGGAGACCCAGTACTTC	CASSLRPGGETQYF	14	TRBJ2-5	NA	TRBV19	NA
TGTGCCAGCAGTCGAGGGGAGGGTGAAAAACTGTTTTTT	CASSRGEGEKLFF	13	TRBJ1-4	NA	TRBV12-3/TRBV12-4	NA
TGTGCCAGCAGAGCAGGGTATCCCGGGGAGCTGTTTTTT	CASRAGYPGELFF	13	TRBJ2-2	NA	TRBV6-5	NA
TGTGCCAGCAGCGGTAGCAATTACCAAGAGACCCAGTACTTC	CASSGSNYQETQYF	14	TRBJ2-5	NA	TRBV9	NA
TGTGCCAGCAGTGACGACAGGGCACAGCCCCAGCATTTT	CASSDDRAQPQHF	13	TRBJ1-5	TRBD1	TRBV2	NA
TGTGCCAGTAGTTCAGACCGGACAGGGCCCCGCACAGATACGCAGTATTTT	CASSSDRTGPRTDTQYF	17	TRBJ2-3	TRBD1	TRBV19	NA
TGCGCCAGCAGCTTGGGACAGAGCCCTAACTATGGCTACACCTTC	CASSLGQSPNYGYTF	15	TRBJ1-2	NA	TRBV5-1	NA
TGTGCCACCTGGACAGGGGGCCTGTCACCCCTCCACTTT	CATWTGGLSPLHF	13	TRBJ1-6	TRBD1	TRBV11-2	NA
TGTGCCAGCAGCTTACAGCGTTCTGGAAACACCATATATTTT	CASSLQRSGNTIYF	14	TRBJ1-3	NA	TRBV7-2	NA
TGTGCCAGCAGTTATCAGGGCTTGGGCAATCAGCCCCAGCATTTT	CASSYQGLGNQPQHF	15	TRBJ1-5	NA	TRBV6-6	few
TGCGCCAGCACCCAGGACACGAACACTGAAGCTTTCTTT	CASTQDTNTEAFF	13	TRBJ1-1	NA	TRBV5-1	NA
TGTGCCTGGAGTGTACCGGTCCTGCCTTCACCCCTCCACTTT	CAWSVPVLPSPLHF	14	TRBJ1-6	NA	TRBV30	few